A single sample gave rise to the 27 T cell receptor beta chains below, sequenced in a study of cytomegalovirus exposure and HLA in healthy donors (dated by TCRdb to about 2017). The library came from the immunoSEQ multiplex PCR assay. For the multiplex PCR, a mixture combining 60 forward primers for TCR Vbeta segments and 13 reverse primers for TCR Jbeta segments was used. The immuneACCESS repertoire file appears here via TCRdb, limited to in-frame rearrangements. These files lack a portion of the clones; in checked studies, under half of the deficit traces to unresolved V genes, and the cause of the others is not known. Across this sample there are about 140,000 clones, with around 63% seen only once. About 1.5% of the sample belongs to the ten largest clones. The specimen sequenced was PBMCs. The receptors were sampled from a human donor in good health.

This clone came up a few times. V is TRBV6-5 and J is TRBJ2-3; 9 nucleotides agree with TRBD1. The CDR3 sequence is 15 residues long. V was clipped by 8 bases and J by 1 base; unmatched bases: 7. Germline V CDR1 and CDR2: MNHEY, SVGAGI. The chain's CDR3 is CASHRGRRGTDTQYF. The CDR3 DNA is TGTGCCAGCCACAGGGGGCGCCGGGGCACAGATACGCAGTATTTT.

This chain joins TRBV6-1 and TRBJ2-2; TRBD2 agrees at 10 bases. The CDR3 is 18 amino acids. V was pared by 2 bases and J by 2 bases, with 8 bases of the junction left unmatched. Germline V gives CDR1 MNHNS, CDR2 SASEGT. For the CDR3, the DNA is TGTGCCAGCAGTGAATCGCCCCGGACTAGCGGAAACACCGGGGAGCTGTTTTTT. Protein sequence: CASSESPRTSGNTGELFF.

This chain joins TRBV6-6 and TRBJ2-1, with 8 positions matching TRBD2. Germline trimming cut 6 bases from V and 6 bases from J; bases unmatched to any gene: 4. CDR1 and CDR2 from the germline V gene are MNHNY and SVGAGI (reference sequence). The CDR3 is 13 amino acids. CDR3: CASSSTSGNEQFF. In nucleotides, the CDR3 is TGTGCCAGCAGCTCTACTAGCGGCAATGAGCAGTTCTTC.

This clone was observed a handful of times. This chain's CDR3 is CASDHGTGTTGELFF. In DNA form, the CDR3 reads TGTGCCAGTGATCATGGGACAGGGACGACCGGGGAGCTGTTTTTT. The chain combines TRBV19 with TRBJ2-2, with 9 bases that match TRBD1. The CDR3 length is 15 residues. V trimming: 8 bases; J trimming: 5 bases; junction bases outside the gene matches: 9. Germline-derived CDR1 and CDR2 are LNHDA and SQIVND (reference sequence). Looking up the rest from reference TRBV19 and TRBJ2-2 gives the full variable domain: DGGITQSPKYLFRKEGQNVTLSCEQNLNHDAMYWYRQDPGQGLRLIYYSQIVNDFQKGDIAEGYSVSREKKESFPLTVTSAQKNPTAFYLCASDHGTGTTGELFFGEGSRLTVL.

The gene calls are TRBV10-1 and TRBJ1-1; possible D gene TRBD1, 5 bases. V lost 4 bases to trimming and J lost 1 base, with 7 bases between them. Per the germline V gene, CDR1 is WNHNN and CDR2 is SYGVQD (reference sequence). This CDR3 is 13 amino acids long. The chain's CDR3 is CASSGQRNTEAFF. CDR3 in DNA: TGCGCCAGCAGTGGACAGAGGAACACTGAAGCTTTCTTT.

A single count supports this clone. This chain uses TRBV11-2 with TRBJ2-7; weak D call: TRBD2 (6 bases). CDR1 and CDR2 from the germline V gene are SGHAT and FQNNGV. V was shortened by 7 bases and J by 3 bases, with 13 bases between the two germline ends. The CDR3 runs 13 residues. The CDR3 sequence: CASTLPGGYEQYF. The CDR3 nucleotides read TGTGCCAGCACCCTGCCCGGGGGCTACGAGCAGTACTTC.

V and J are TRBV5-6 and TRBJ2-5; D possibly corresponds to TRBD2 (5 bases). The DNA end is more similar to TRBJ2-7, so the J call may be wrong. The CDR3 is made up of 13 amino acids. Germline-derived CDR1 and CDR2 are SGHDT and YYEEEE. The CDR3 nucleotides are TGTGCCAGCAGCTTGGGAGGGATCCACGAGCAGTACTTC. Amino acid sequence: CASSLGGIHEQYF.

The gene calls are TRBV15 and TRBJ2-7; 7 bases agree with TRBD1. CDR1 LNHNV and CDR2 YYDKDF come from the germline V gene (reference sequence). V shed 4 bases, J shed 5 bases, and the junction held 8 bases outside the gene matches. The CDR3 totals 14 residues. In DNA, the CDR3 is TGTGCCACCAGCAACCACAGGGGTTTGAACGAGCAGTACTTC. Translation: CATSNHRGLNEQYF.

The V and J genes are TRBV28 and TRBJ2-3; unclear D gene. From germline, CDR1 is MDHEN and CDR2 SYDVKM. The V end was cut by 2 bases, the J end by 4 bases, with 4 bases between. This CDR3 is 12 amino acids long. The DNA for the CDR3 is TGTGCCAGCAGTTTAATCGCAGATACGCAGTATTTT. The encoded protein is CASSLIADTQYF. The variable domain in full, completed from reference TRBV28 and TRBJ2-3, reads DVKVTQSSRYLVKRTGEKVFLECVQDMDHENMFWYRQDPGLGLRLIYFSYDVKMKEKGDIPEGYSVSREKKERFSLILESASTNQTSMYLCASSLIADTQYFGPGTRLTVL.

This clone was picked up a small number of times. The chain combines TRBV19 with TRBJ2-7; 8 bases align to TRBD1. V shed 4 bases and J 5 bases; nucleotides not matched to a gene: 10. The germline V gene has CDR1 LNHDA and CDR2 SQIVND (reference sequence). The CDR3 runs to 15 residues. The CDR3 DNA reads TGTGCCAGTAGTAAATTGGGCAAGACAGGGGACGAGCAGTACTTC. The encoded protein is CASSKLGKTGDEQYF.

The chain is built from TRBV27 and TRBJ2-2; no reliable D call. The germline gives CDR1 MNHEY, CDR2 SMNVEV (reference sequence). V was trimmed by 6 bases and J by 6 bases, leaving 23 bases between them. The CDR3 totals 17 residues. CDR3 sequence: CASRPNPTTADPGELFF. CDR3 nucleotides: TGTGCCAGCAGACCAAACCCGACAACAGCAGACCCCGGGGAGCTGTTTTTT.

The chain combines TRBV10-3 with TRBJ2-7, with 8 bases aligning to TRBD2. V lost 2 bases, J lost 4 bases, and 28 bases stayed unmatched. Germline CDR1 reads ENHRY; CDR2 reads SYGVKD. This CDR3 contains 22 residues. Here the CDR3 DNA reads TGTGCCATCAGTGAGCTAGCGGGTTCCGATATGGCCCCTTTAGGGCTAGGGTACGAGCAGTACTTC. It is translated as CAISELAGSDMAPLGLGYEQYF.

The chain has TRBV5-5 and TRBJ2-7, with 7 bases fitting TRBD1. CDR1 and CDR2 (germline): SGHKS, YYEKEE (reference sequence). This CDR3 has 16 amino acids. Trimming at V came to 0 bases and at J to 5 bases, leaving 11 bases not matched to a gene. CDR3 in DNA: TGTGCCAGCAGCTTGGCAGGGGGAACGAATTACCACGAGCAGTACTTC. Its protein is CASSLAGGTNYHEQYF.

This rearrangement joins TRBV18 to TRBJ1-1, with 9 bases lining up with TRBD1. The V and J ends lost 1 base and 6 bases, in that order; junction bases with no gene match: 6. Germline values: CDR1 KGHSH, CDR2 LQKENI. This CDR3 is 15 amino acids long. CDR3 sequence reads: CASSPRTGVGAEAFF. The CDR3 DNA reads as TGTGCCAGCTCACCACGGACAGGGGTAGGGGCTGAAGCTTTCTTT.

The sample holds a few counts of this clone. As the CDR3 is not closed by the conserved phenylalanine or tryptophan, this likely results from a read error. The DNA is omitted, as the CDR3 cannot be located on it reliably, and the CDR3 follows TCRdb's listing. The V call is TRBV7-2, the J call TRBJ2-3; TRBD2, the D gene given by the table, was not confirmed from the DNA. The germline gives CDR1 SGHTA, CDR2 FQGNSA. The CDR3 length equals 14 residues, ends included. CDR3 amino acids: CASSLGLAGGPGFI.

In its sample, this clone was seen a few times. The V and J genes are TRBV11-3 and TRBJ2-1; no reliable D call. Trimming shortened V by 5 bases and J by 1 base, and 15 bases separated the two germline ends. Looked up from germline, CDR1 is SGHNT and CDR2 is YENEEA. This CDR3 comprises 16 residues. CDR3 loop: CASSPFISESYNEQFF. The CDR3 nucleotides read TGTGCCAGCAGCCCTTTCATCAGCGAGTCCTACAATGAGCAGTTCTTC.

The chain carries TRBV2 and TRBJ1-5, with 7 bases fitting TRBD1. Germline-derived CDR1 and CDR2 are SNHLY and FYNNEI. V lost 4 bases to trimming and J lost 6 bases; unmatched junction nucleotides: 18. The CDR3 has 18 residues. Here the CDR3 DNA reads TGTGCCAGCAGTGGGGCAAGTACAGGGGTCCTCCTTTTTCAGCCCCAGCATTTT. Amino acid sequence: CASSGASTGVLLFQPQHF.

V is TRBV2 and J is TRBJ2-3, with TRBD2 matching 10 bases. In germline, CDR1 is SNHLY, CDR2 FYNNEI. This CDR3 is built from 13 residues. The trim removed 8 bases at V and 6 bases at J, leaving 5 bases unmatched. CDR3 in DNA: TGTGCCAGCTCTAGCGGGAGAGGGGATACGCAGTATTTT. This sequence encodes CASSSGRGDTQYF. Combining the CDR3 with reference TRBV2 and TRBJ2-3 gives the whole variable domain EPEVTQTPSHQVTQMGQEVILRCVPISNHLYFYWYRQILGQKVEFLVSFYNNEISEKSEIFDDQFSVERPDGSNFTLKIRSTKLEDSAMYFCASSSGRGDTQYFGPGTRLTVL.

This clone appeared once. The rearrangement uses TRBV28 and TRBJ2-2; no reliable D call. Germline V CDR1 and CDR2: MDHEN, SYDVKM. This CDR3 has 16 amino acids. Trimming stripped 8 bases from V and 8 bases from J, with 24 bases between. The CDR3 is CASGDGAIRTPGELFF. Here the CDR3 DNA reads TGTGCCAGCGGAGACGGAGCGATTCGAACACCGGGGGAGCTGTTTTTT.

The chain combines TRBV7-3 with TRBJ2-1; tentative D call: TRBD2 (6 bases). Germline V gene lookup returns CDR1 SGHTA and CDR2 FQGTGA. Deletions cut 1 base from V and 8 bases from J, with 12 bases between. This CDR3 is 14 amino acids long. The CDR3 nucleotides read TGTGCCAGCAGCTTAATGGCGGGGATCCATGAGCAGTTCTTC. Residues: CASSLMAGIHEQFF.

This clone was seen more than once but under ten times. The chain has TRBV2 and TRBJ2-1, with 8 bases matching TRBD1. This CDR3 has 14 amino acids. V was clipped by 5 bases and J by 4 bases; unmatched bases: 4. Germline CDR1 and CDR2: SNHLY and FYNNEI. CDR3 in DNA: TGTGCCAGCAGTCCCGGGACAGGTTACAATGAGCAGTTCTTC. Protein: CASSPGTGYNEQFF.

V and J are TRBV7-9 and TRBJ2-1, with 8 bases lining up with TRBD1. Per germline, CDR1 SEHNR and CDR2 FQNEAQ (reference sequence). The CDR3 has 16 amino acids. The V and J ends lost 5 bases and 5 bases, in that order; junction bases with no gene match: 11. CDR3 residues: CASSPQGARGDNEQFF. CDR3 coding DNA: TGTGCCAGCAGCCCCCAGGGGGCCCGAGGGGACAATGAGCAGTTCTTC.

The rearrangement uses TRBV5-4 and TRBJ2-3; 7 bases are shared with TRBD2. Germline assignment: CDR1 SGHNT and CDR2 YYREEE (reference sequence). Trimming at V came to 1 base and at J to 3 bases, leaving 2 bases not matched to a gene. The CDR3 has 14 amino acids. CDR3 sequence: CASSLWEGTDTQYF. DNA for the CDR3: TGTGCCAGCAGCTTGTGGGAGGGGACAGATACGCAGTATTTT.

The chain carries TRBV5-4 and TRBJ1-1; D gene ambiguous. The CDR3 is made up of 14 amino acids. V was clipped by 2 bases and J by 1 base, with 9 bases between them. The germline CDR1 and CDR2 sequences are SGHNT and YYREEE (reference sequence). This chain's CDR3 is CASSFAQTNTEAFF. The DNA for the CDR3 is TGTGCCAGCAGCTTCGCACAGACGAACACTGAAGCTTTCTTT. Filled out from reference TRBV5-4 and TRBJ1-1, the complete variable domain reads ETGVTQSPTHLIKTRGQQVTLRCSSQSGHNTVSWYQQALGQGPQFIFQYYREEENGRGNFPPRFSGLQFPNYSSELNVNALELDDSALYLCASSFAQTNTEAFFGQGTRLTVV.

This clone was counted between two and nine times. CDR3 DNA: TGTGCCAGTAGAAGGCAGGGGGACACCGGGGAGCTGTTTTTT. Encoded protein: CASRRQGDTGELFF. The rearrangement joins TRBV19 to TRBJ2-2; TRBD1 matches 7 bases. V shed 6 bases and J 3 bases; nucleotides not matched to a gene: 4. CDR3 length: 14 amino acids. Germline CDR1 and CDR2: LNHDA and SQIVND (reference sequence). Full variable domain (outside the CDR3, taken from reference TRBV19 and TRBJ2-2): DGGITQSPKYLFRKEGQNVTLSCEQNLNHDAMYWYRQDPGQGLRLIYYSQIVNDFQKGDIAEGYSVSREKKESFPLTVTSAQKNPTAFYLCASRRQGDTGELFFGEGSRLTVL.

V is TRBV7-9 and J is TRBJ1-1; the D is unclear. V dropped 4 bases and J dropped 3 bases, with 9 bases sitting between them. The germline V gene encodes CDR1 SEHNR and CDR2 FQNEAQ (reference sequence). This CDR3 region has 13 residues. The CDR3 bases are TGTGCCAGCAGCTACCTTGGAGACACTGAAGCTTTCTTT. It yields the protein CASSYLGDTEAFF.

The rearrangement joins TRBV5-1 to TRBJ2-4; TRBD2 matches 14 bases. Trimming removed 4 bases from V and 4 bases from J; junction bases left unmatched: 4. The germline gives CDR1 SGHRS, CDR2 YFSETQ. The CDR3 is made up of 16 amino acids. The CDR3 loop is CASSQRLAGGKNIQYF. In DNA, the CDR3 is TGCGCCAGCAGCCAGAGACTAGCGGGAGGGAAAAACATTCAGTACTTC.